The source of this T cell receptor beta chain is a study of cytomegalovirus exposure and HLA in healthy donors. The V gene's germline CDR1 is LGHNA and CDR2 YSLEER. The CDR3 covers 13 residues. V was cut by 0 bases and J by 4 bases, with 6 bases left in between. Notes on the study in general: Among the CMV-associated chains, a few were confirmed in vitro as specific for CMV antigens. Because they were indistinguishable, some V segments, including TRBV6-2 and TRBV6-3, were excluded. The availability of immune exposure information extended only to CMV serostatus.

PCR was performed using 60 Vbeta and 13 Jbeta primers. Under the authors' procedure: Around 80 million unique TCR beta chains, roughly 11 million of them shared, were counted by a later analysis. Only in-frame clones appear in the TCRdb table, and some are missing; sequencing was by immunoSEQ multiplex PCR. Clone size and the V and J calls come from that table; the DNA yielded D and trimming. This table holds approximately 180,000 clones, approximately 80% found once. The count of this clone is one. The target antigen is unknown. The sample was PBMCs. This chain joins TRBV4-3 and TRBJ2-5; D unclear. This sequence originates from a man aged 25-45 years in good health and CMV-seropositive. DNA for the CDR3: TGCGCCAGCAGCCAAGAGCAGTCAGAGACCCAGTACTTC. This translates into CASSQEQSETQYF.